The present T cell receptor beta chain was sequenced within a study of Ad26.COV2.S vaccination and SARS-CoV-2 variants. The repertoire was sequenced with immunoSEQ multiplex PCR; TCRdb's copy has only in-frame clones and lacks some. This sample yields 430,000 or so clones, of which around 90% are seen a single time; more than 10% belongs to the top ten. V lost 1 base, J lost 4 bases, and 8 bases lay in between. The CDR3 loop spans 13 amino acids. Germline V gives CDR1 LNHDA, CDR2 SQIVND (reference sequence). Stated treatment: some 20 received Ad26.COV2.S at low or high dose, single or two shots; 5 received placebo; per-sample allocation not given. Sampling happened 63 days after the first vaccine or placebo injection. This clone was found once. Its matching antigen is unknown. Other DNA sequences in this specimen translate into the identical CDR3. Findings of the study overall: Analyses of TCR breadth and depth may have underestimated total T cell responses.

The chain employs TRBV19 and TRBJ2-7; perhaps D is TRBD1 or TRBD2 (5 bases each). This sequence was found in a person aged 18 to 65 who received the Ad26.COV2.S COVID-19 vaccine or a placebo. The sample in question was peripheral blood, obtained in a trial of Ad26.COV2.S vaccine versus placebo. CDR3 amino acids: CASSIVRGYEQYF. The CDR3 nucleotides are TGTGCCAGTAGTATAGTGAGGGGATACGAGCAGTACTTC.